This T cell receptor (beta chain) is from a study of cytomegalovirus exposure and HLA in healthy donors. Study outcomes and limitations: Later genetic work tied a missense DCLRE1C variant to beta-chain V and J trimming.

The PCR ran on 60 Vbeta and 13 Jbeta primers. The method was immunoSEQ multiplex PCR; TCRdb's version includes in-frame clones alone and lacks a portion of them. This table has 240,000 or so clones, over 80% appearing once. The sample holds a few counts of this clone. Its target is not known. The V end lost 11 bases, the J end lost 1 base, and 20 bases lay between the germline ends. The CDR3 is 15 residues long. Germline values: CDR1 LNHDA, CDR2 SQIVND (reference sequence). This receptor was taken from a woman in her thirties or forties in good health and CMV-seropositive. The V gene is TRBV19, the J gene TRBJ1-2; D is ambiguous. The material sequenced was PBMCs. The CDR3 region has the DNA TGTGCCTGTTCAGTTGGTACCATCAATAACTATGGCTACACCTTC. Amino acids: CACSVGTINNYGYTF.